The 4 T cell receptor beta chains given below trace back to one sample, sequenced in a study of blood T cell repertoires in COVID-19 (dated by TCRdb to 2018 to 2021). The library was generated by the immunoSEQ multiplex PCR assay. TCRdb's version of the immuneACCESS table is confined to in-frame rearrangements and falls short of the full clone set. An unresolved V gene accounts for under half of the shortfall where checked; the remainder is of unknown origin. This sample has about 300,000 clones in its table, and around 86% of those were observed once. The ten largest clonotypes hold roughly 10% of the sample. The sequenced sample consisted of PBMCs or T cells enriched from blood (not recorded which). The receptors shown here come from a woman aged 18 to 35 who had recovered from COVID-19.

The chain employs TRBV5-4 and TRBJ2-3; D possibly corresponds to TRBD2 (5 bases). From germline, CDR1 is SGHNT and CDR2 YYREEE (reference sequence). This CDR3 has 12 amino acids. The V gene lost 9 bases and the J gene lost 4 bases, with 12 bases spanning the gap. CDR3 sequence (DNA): TGTGCCAATGGGGAGAGCCCAGATACGCAGTATTTT. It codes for CANGESPDTQYF.

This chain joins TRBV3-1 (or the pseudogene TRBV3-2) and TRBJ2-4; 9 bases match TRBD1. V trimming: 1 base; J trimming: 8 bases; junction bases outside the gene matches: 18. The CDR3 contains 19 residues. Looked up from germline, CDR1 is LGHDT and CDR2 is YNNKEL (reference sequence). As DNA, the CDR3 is TGTGCCAGCAGCCAAGTCATGGAGGGACAGGGTTATGCGTGGGACATTCAGTACTTC. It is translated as CASSQVMEGQGYAWDIQYF.

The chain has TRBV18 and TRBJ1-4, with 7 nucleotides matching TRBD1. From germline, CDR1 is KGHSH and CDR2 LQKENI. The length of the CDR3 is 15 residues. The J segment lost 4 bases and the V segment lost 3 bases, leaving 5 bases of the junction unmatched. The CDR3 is CASSPDRESNEKLFF. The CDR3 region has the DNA TGTGCCAGCTCACCTGACAGGGAAAGTAATGAAAAACTGTTTTTT.

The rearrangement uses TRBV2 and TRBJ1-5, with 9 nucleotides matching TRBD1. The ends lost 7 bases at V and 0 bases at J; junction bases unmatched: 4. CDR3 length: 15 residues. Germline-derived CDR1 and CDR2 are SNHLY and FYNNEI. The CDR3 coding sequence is TGTGCCAGCAATCTACAGGGGGCTAGCAATCAGCCCCAGCATTTT. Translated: CASNLQGASNQPQHF.